This paragraph reports one TCR beta chain. The entry originates in a study of blood T cell repertoires in COVID-19. Some clones are missing from TCRdb's copy, which holds only in-frame ones; the method was immunoSEQ multiplex PCR. The table records about 230,000 clones, nearly 85% of them present only once. The sequencing input was peripheral blood. The origin of this receptor is a woman between 25 and 40 years old with COVID-19, enrolled during active disease.

The CDR3 DNA sequence: TGTGCCAGCAGCCAAGAGGGACAGGGCCTGGGGGGGACCCAGTACTTC. Translation: CASSQEGQGLGGTQYF. The chain couples TRBV3-1 (or the pseudogene TRBV3-2) to TRBJ2-5; 9 positions match TRBD1. The germline gives CDR1 LGHDT, CDR2 YNNKEL (reference sequence). The V gene end was trimmed by 0 bases and the J gene end by 7 bases; junction bases not matched to a gene: 9. CDR3 size: 16 residues.